Listed here are 16 T cell receptor beta chains from one sample, sequenced in a study of blood T cell repertoires in COVID-19. The repertoire was sequenced with immunoSEQ multiplex PCR; TCRdb's copy has only in-frame clones and lacks some. Of 200,000 to 250,000 clones in the sample, approximately 86% were seen once. Input material: peripheral blood. The receptors were sampled from a woman in her 30s who had recovered from COVID-19.

This CDR3 reads CASGFPDTGIEQYF. The CDR3 coding sequence is TGTGCTAGTGGTTTCCCGGACACAGGGATCGAGCAGTACTTC. The gene calls are TRBV12-5 and TRBJ2-7, with TRBD1 as a possible D gene (6 bases). The V and J ends lost 3 bases and 6 bases respectively, with 15 bases between them. This CDR3 region has 14 residues. The germline V gene has CDR1 LGHNT and CDR2 FRNRAP.

The V and J genes are TRBV11-2 and TRBJ1-1, with 8 bases fitting TRBD1. V lost 6 bases to trimming and J lost 6 bases; unmatched junction nucleotides: 12. CDR1 SGHAT and CDR2 FQNNGV come from the germline V gene. The CDR3 is 15 residues long. CDR3 loop: CASSTTGDRIPEAFF. In nucleotides, the CDR3 is TGTGCCAGCAGTACGACAGGGGACCGGATACCTGAAGCTTTCTTT.

V and J are TRBV5-4 and TRBJ2-7; 8 bases fit TRBD1. The J segment lost 4 bases and the V segment lost 0 bases, leaving 3 bases of the junction unmatched. The CDR3 length is 14 residues. Germline assignment: CDR1 SGHNT and CDR2 YYREEE (reference sequence). The chain's CDR3 is CASSLGGTGYEQYF. The CDR3 nucleotides read TGTGCCAGCAGCTTGGGTGGGACAGGATACGAGCAGTACTTC.

This chain uses TRBV19 with TRBJ2-5; 9 nucleotides line up with TRBD2. CDR1 is LNHDA, CDR2 SQIVND, per germline (reference sequence). The CDR3 runs to 16 residues. With V trimmed by 3 bases and J by 4 bases, 9 bases remained unmatched. The CDR3 bases are TGTGCCAGTAGTATGCGGGGCGGGGGGGCCGGAGAGACCCAGTACTTC. This gives the protein CASSMRGGGAGETQYF.

CDR3 nucleotides: TGTGCCAGCAGTTACTTTATCGGGGGGGCTGCAGATACGCAGTATTTT. Translating gives CASSYFIGGAADTQYF. The chain couples TRBV6-2 or TRBV6-3 to TRBJ2-3; 8 bases are a match to TRBD2. CDR1 is MNHEY and CDR2 is SVGEGT in the germline V gene. Losses at the gene ends were 1 base for V and 4 bases for J; bases not matched to a gene: 7. The CDR3 contains 16 residues.

This chain connects TRBV6-5 to TRBJ2-1; 8 bases are a match to TRBD1. Germline V gene data show CDR1 as MNHEY and CDR2 as SVGAGI. CDR3 size: 15 residues. Losses at the gene ends were 5 bases for V and 2 bases for J; bases not matched to a gene: 5. CDR3 bases: TGTGCCAGCAGTCTTGGGACAGGACCCTACAATGAGCAGTTCTTC. Encoded protein: CASSLGTGPYNEQFF.

This clone was observed a few times. The chain recombines TRBV15 with TRBJ1-4; 12 bases are a match to TRBD1. This CDR3 has 17 residues. Losses at the gene ends were 5 bases for V and 6 bases for J; bases not matched to a gene: 10. Per the germline V gene, CDR1 is LNHNV and CDR2 is YYDKDF (reference sequence). The CDR3 coding sequence is TGTGCCACCAGCTCCCGGGACAGGGGGCGAGCGGATGAAAAACTGTTTTTT. Translating it yields CATSSRDRGRADEKLFF.

V is TRBV6-5 and J is TRBJ2-3; 7 nucleotides align to TRBD2. The CDR3 has 15 residues. Germline assignment: CDR1 MNHEY and CDR2 SVGAGI. J lost 1 base, V lost 2 bases, and 3 bases had no gene match. The CDR3 protein is CASSYLSGGTDTQYF. The CDR3 DNA is TGTGCCAGCAGTTACCTCAGCGGGGGCACAGATACGCAGTATTTT.

This clone turned up a few times. The V and J genes are TRBV27 and TRBJ1-6; D call uncertain. From germline, CDR1 is MNHEY and CDR2 SMNVEV (reference sequence). The CDR3 runs to 11 residues. The V and J ends lost 7 bases and 6 bases respectively, with 4 bases between them. CDR3 DNA: TGTGCCAGCACCCGTAATTCACCCCTCCACTTT. Protein: CASTRNSPLHF.

The chain joins TRBV3-1 (or the pseudogene TRBV3-2) to TRBJ2-3; 11 nucleotides align to TRBD2. Per the germline V gene, CDR1 is LGHDT and CDR2 is YNNKEL (reference sequence). J lost 1 base, V lost 0 bases, and 6 bases had no gene match. The CDR3 runs to 18 residues. DNA of the CDR3: TGTGCCAGCAGCCAAGATTTCCCGACTAGCGGGGGCACAGATACGCAGTATTTT. Translation: CASSQDFPTSGGTDTQYF.

The rearrangement links TRBV19 to TRBJ2-1; D is perhaps TRBD1 (6 bases). The V end was cut by 3 bases, the J end by 0 bases, with 6 bases between. The germline gives CDR1 LNHDA, CDR2 SQIVND (reference sequence). CDR3 length equals 14 residues. The DNA of the CDR3 is TGTGCCAGTAGTATGGACAGCTCCTACAATGAGCAGTTCTTC. Translated, it gives CASSMDSSYNEQFF.

Only a few counts were recorded for this clone. The chain has TRBV15 and TRBJ1-1, with D possibly matching TRBD1 (6 bases). The CDR3 spans 15 residues. Germline values: CDR1 LNHNV, CDR2 YYDKDF (reference sequence). Trimming left V 3 bases short and J 1 base short, with 12 bases between. CDR3 sequence (DNA): TGTGCCACCAGCAGTTGGGGGCCGAGGAACACTGAAGCTTTCTTT. It encodes CATSSWGPRNTEAFF.

The chain recombines TRBV2 with TRBJ2-5; TRBD2 might be the D (5 bases). V gave up 2 bases and J gave up 5 bases, with 9 bases separating them. The CDR3 extends over 13 amino acids. CDR1 is SNHLY and CDR2 is FYNNEI in the germline V gene. The CDR3, as DNA: TGTGCCAGCAGTGAAATTTGGAGGGAGACCCAGTACTTC. It yields the protein CASSEIWRETQYF.

The chain couples TRBV6-2 or TRBV6-3 to TRBJ2-3, with a possible D match to TRBD2 (6 bases). Trimming removed 2 bases from V and 0 bases from J, with 12 bases in between. There are 16 residues in the CDR3. Germline CDR1 is MNHEY and CDR2 is SVGEGT. In nucleotides, the CDR3 is TGTGCCAGCAGTTACGGAGCGGGCCAAAGCACAGATACGCAGTATTTT. It translates to CASSYGAGQSTDTQYF.

The V gene is TRBV2, the J gene TRBJ1-5, with D unresolved. V was clipped by 5 bases and J by 4 bases, with 6 bases between them. CDR3 length: 12 residues. The germline V gene encodes CDR1 SNHLY and CDR2 FYNNEI. The CDR3 nucleotides are TGTGCCAGCAGTCGAGTTAATCAGCCCCAGCATTTT. Amino acids: CASSRVNQPQHF.

The chain carries TRBV5-1 and TRBJ1-2; 8 nucleotides agree with TRBD1. The ends lost 3 bases at V and 6 bases at J; junction bases unmatched: 4. CDR1 SGHRS and CDR2 YFSETQ come from the germline V gene. The CDR3 covers 13 residues. The CDR3 sequence: CASSSTGENGYTF. The CDR3 DNA follows: TGCGCCAGCAGCTCGACAGGGGAGAATGGCTACACCTTC.